These 27 T cell receptor beta chains were all obtained from the same sample, sequenced in a study of spatial heterogeneity in lung cancer. TCRdb fed the 5' RACE reads into MiXCR, producing one record per CDR3 protein. The top ten hold around 27% of the sample, which has roughly 9,300 distinct CDR3 sequences, roughly 8% seen once. Time point: sample taken at primary tumor resection. Sequencing covered unsorted whole RNA taken from tumor, nontumor lung or frozen PBMC. The sequences come from PBMCs, collected at surgery. The receptors derive from a female donor with early-stage non-small cell lung cancer.

Points on this clonotype: One end of the junction varies from germline; a read error may be responsible. The chain couples TRBV2 to TRBJ2-7; tentatively, D is TRBD2 (5 bases). The CDR3 is made up of 12 amino acids. Germline values: CDR1 SNHLY, CDR2 FYNNEI. CDR3 DNA sequence: TGTGCCAGCAGACCCGACCTGGGAGTTCGGCACTTC. Translation: CASRPDLGVRHF.

This clonotype appeared many times. This chain joins TRBV11-2 and TRBJ2-5; 8 bases line up with TRBD1. The germline V gene has CDR1 SGHAT and CDR2 FQNNGV. V shed 1 base, J shed 3 bases, and the junction held 10 bases outside the gene matches. This CDR3 contains 17 residues. The CDR3 sequence: CASSLGVHSTGEETQYF. In DNA, the CDR3 is TGTGCCAGCAGCTTAGGTGTCCATTCGACAGGGGAAGAGACCCAGTACTTC. The complete variable domain, with remaining parts taken from reference TRBV11-2 and TRBJ2-5, reads EAGVAQSPRYKIIEKRQSVAFWCNPISGHATLYWYQQILGQGPKLLIQFQNNGVVDDSQLPKDRFSAERLKGVDSTLKIQPAKLEDSAVYLCASSLGVHSTGEETQYFGPGTRLLVL.

The rearrangement links TRBV7-2 to TRBJ2-7; D not certain. The germline CDR1 and CDR2 sequences are SGHTA and FQGNSA. The CDR3 runs 13 residues. V was cut by 1 base and J by 7 bases, with 11 bases left in between. In DNA, the CDR3 is TGTGCCAGCAGCTTAGGGGCCCAAAGGGAGCAGTACTTC. As protein: CASSLGAQREQYF.

This clonotype was seen at least ten times. This chain connects TRBV6-6 to TRBJ1-4, with 8 positions matching TRBD1. This CDR3 has 16 amino acids. Trimming at V came to 5 bases and at J to 6 bases, leaving 11 bases not matched to a gene. From germline, CDR1 is MNHNY and CDR2 SVGAGI (reference sequence). In DNA form, the CDR3 reads TGTGCCAGCAGTGACCGGGACAGGTCATCGGATGAAAAACTGTTTTTT. Its protein product is CASSDRDRSSDEKLFF.

The sample holds many counts of this clonotype. The chain couples TRBV18 to TRBJ2-1, with 8 bases that match TRBD2. Germline V gives CDR1 KGHSH, CDR2 LQKENI. After removal of 2 bases from V and 7 bases from J, the junction contained 4 bases not matched to a gene. This CDR3 region has 14 residues. The CDR3 nucleotides read TGTGCCAGCTCACCATACGGGACTAGTAATGAGCAGTTCTTC. Translating gives CASSPYGTSNEQFF.

V and J are TRBV3-1 and TRBJ2-7, with TRBD2 matching 9 bases. The trim removed 0 bases at V and 6 bases at J, leaving 3 bases unmatched. The V gene's germline CDR1 is LGHDT and CDR2 YNNKEL (reference sequence). CDR3 size: 14 residues. DNA of the CDR3: TGTGCCAGCAGCCAAGACGAGCGGGGGGTCGAGCAGTACTTC. The encoded protein is CASSQDERGVEQYF.

In its sample, this clonotype ranks as medium-sized. This sequence joins TRBV2 and TRBJ1-2, with no clear D. Germline V gives CDR1 SNHLY, CDR2 FYNNEI. The CDR3 sequence is 14 residues long. V lost 3 bases and J 0 bases, leaving 8 bases between the germline ends. The CDR3 loop is CASSEEGTNYGYTF. CDR3 in DNA: TGTGCCAGCAGTGAGGAAGGAACTAACTATGGCTACACCTTC.

The chain couples TRBV28 to TRBJ2-7; TRBD2 matches at 12 bases. Per germline, CDR1 MDHEN and CDR2 SYDVKM. With 4 bases clipped from V and 5 bases from J, the junction kept 6 bases outside the gene matches. CDR3 length: 15 amino acids. The CDR3 sequence: CASSSRLAGVHEQYF. Here the CDR3 DNA reads TGTGCCAGCAGTTCGAGACTAGCGGGAGTACACGAGCAGTACTTC.

The table lists this clonotype with many counts. The gene calls are TRBV29-1 and TRBJ1-2; D is unresolved. CDR3 length: 13 residues. The germline V gene encodes CDR1 SQVTM and CDR2 ANQGSEA. The ends were cut back, 0 bases at V and 7 bases at J, with 12 bases in the middle. The CDR3 nucleotides are TGCAGCGTTGAAGAGGACCGACACCGTGGCTACACCTTC. Amino acid sequence: CSVEEDRHRGYTF.

This clonotype was observed a few times. V is TRBV7-6 and J is TRBJ2-5; unclear D gene. Germline CDR1 SGHVS, CDR2 FNYEAQ. The CDR3 contains 12 residues. The V gene lost 7 bases and the J gene lost 5 bases, with 11 bases spanning the gap. DNA of the CDR3: TGTGCCAGCACTCAGCACGACGAGACCCAGTACTTC. Translation: CASTQHDETQYF.

In this sample, this clonotype turned up many times. V and J are TRBV5-4 and TRBJ1-2, with D unresolved. There are 14 residues in the CDR3. The germline gives CDR1 SGHNT, CDR2 YYREEE (reference sequence). V was shortened by 7 bases and J by 0 bases, with 13 bases between the two germline ends. The CDR3 nucleotides are TGTGCCAGCCGTCCACCGAATTCTAACTATGGCTACACCTTC. Its protein product is CASRPPNSNYGYTF.

This clonotype rates as medium-sized (0.01 to 0.1%). V gene TRBV29-1 combines with J gene TRBJ1-1; D not resolved. The CDR3 extends over 11 amino acids. Between the trimmed V and J ends, which lost 7 bases and 1 base, there was a span of 7 bases. CDR1 SQVTM and CDR2 ANQGSEA come from the germline V gene. The CDR3 loop reads CSASPNTEAFF. The CDR3 DNA sequence: TGCAGCGCTTCGCCGAACACTGAAGCTTTCTTT.

This clonotype came up many times. The rearrangement uses TRBV7-9 and TRBJ2-5; D possibly corresponds to TRBD1 (6 bases). The CDR3 consists of 14 residues. Deletions cut 1 base from V and 5 bases from J, with 11 bases between. The germline V gene encodes CDR1 SEHNR and CDR2 FQNEAQ (reference sequence). The CDR3: CASSLVQGSETQYF. DNA of the CDR3: TGTGCCAGCAGCTTAGTCCAGGGGTCGGAGACCCAGTACTTC.

The sample holds many counts of this clonotype. The chain recombines TRBV15 with TRBJ2-1, with D perhaps TRBD1 (5 bases). Germline loops: CDR1 LNHNV, CDR2 YYDKDF (reference sequence). The CDR3 has 16 residues. V lost 0 bases and J lost 5, with 14 bases in between. CDR3 nucleotide sequence: TGTGCCACCAGCAGAGATCTTGGGGCAGGTAACAATGAGCAGTTCTTC. Translation gives CATSRDLGAGNNEQFF.

The rearrangement joins TRBV29-1 to TRBJ2-3; D is undetermined. V lost 7 bases to trimming and J lost 0 bases, with 17 bases between them. The CDR3 totals 15 residues. The V gene's germline CDR1 is SQVTM and CDR2 ANQGSEA. CDR3 amino acids: CSAPGSGRSTDTQYF. The CDR3 DNA sequence: TGCAGCGCCCCCGGCTCCGGACGGAGCACAGATACGCAGTATTTT.

This clonotype was seen repeatedly, ten times or more. CDR3 in DNA: TGTGCCAGCAGTCTCAATAGCGGGACCCAAGAGACCCAGTACTTC. This codes for CASSLNSGTQETQYF. This sequence joins TRBV12-3 or TRBV12-4 and TRBJ2-5; the match to TRBD2 covers 8 bases. The CDR3 has 15 amino acids. Germline trimming cut 5 bases from V and 1 base from J; bases unmatched to any gene: 6.

This clonotype was observed many times. The chain recombines TRBV23-1 with TRBJ2-5; D remains unclear. TRBV23-1 falls under the ORF class, with uncertain function. This CDR3 has 14 residues. The V and J ends lost 3 bases and 0 bases respectively, with 8 bases between them. The CDR3 DNA follows: TGCGCCAGCAGTCACCCCGACTACCAAGAGACCCAGTACTTC. It is translated as CASSHPDYQETQYF.

By proportion, this clonotype is medium-sized. DNA for the CDR3: TGTGCCAGCAGCATGCCGACAGGGAAAAACATTCAGTACTTC. Translation: CASSMPTGKNIQYF. V and J are TRBV6-2 or TRBV6-3 and TRBJ2-4; 7 positions agree with TRBD1. The germline V gene has CDR1 MNHEY and CDR2 SVGEGT. The CDR3 sequence is 14 residues long. J lost 4 bases, V lost 6 bases, and 6 bases had no gene match.

By its share, this clonotype is medium-sized. J is TRBJ2-1 and V is TRBV6-6; D is tentatively TRBD1 or TRBD2 (5 bases each). CDR1 is MNHNY, CDR2 SVGAGI, per germline (reference sequence). This CDR3 has 13 amino acids. Trimming took off 6 bases at V and 1 base at J, with 7 bases between the two ends. The CDR3: CASRGVSYNEQFF. The CDR3 bases are TGTGCCAGCAGGGGGGTATCCTACAATGAGCAGTTCTTC.

This clonotype is classed as medium-sized (0.01 to 0.1%). V is TRBV5-1 and J is TRBJ1-1; 9 bases match TRBD1. Germline V gives CDR1 SGHRS, CDR2 YFSETQ. V gave up 0 bases and J gave up 4 bases; unmatched junction bases: 13. CDR3 size: 18 residues. The CDR3 loop is CASSLEPQGALVATEAFF. In nucleotides, the CDR3 is TGCGCCAGCAGCTTGGAACCACAGGGGGCGTTAGTTGCCACTGAAGCTTTCTTT.

By share, this clonotype counts as medium-sized. V gene TRBV24-1 combines with J gene TRBJ2-1; 8 nucleotides match TRBD2. Germline V lookup: CDR1 KGHDR, CDR2 SFDVKD. Trimming at V came to 12 bases and at J to 3 bases, leaving 9 bases not matched to a gene. This CDR3 region has 14 residues. The chain's CDR3 is CAVSGGRDYNEQFF. CDR3 DNA: TGTGCCGTAAGCGGGGGCCGGGACTACAATGAGCAGTTCTTC.

There are many counts of this clonotype. The chain links TRBV15 to TRBJ2-2; tentatively, D is TRBD2 (5 bases). V was cut by 0 bases and J by 7 bases, with 12 bases left in between. The length of the CDR3 is 15 residues. In germline, CDR1 is LNHNV, CDR2 YYDKDF (reference sequence). The CDR3 protein is CATSRDGEIVGELFF. CDR3 nucleotide sequence: TGTGCCACCAGCAGAGACGGGGAAATAGTCGGGGAGCTGTTTTTT.

V and J are TRBV6-6 and TRBJ2-1, with 7 bases fitting TRBD2. The J segment lost 9 bases and the V segment lost 8 bases, leaving 7 bases of the junction unmatched. Germline CDR1 reads MNHNY; CDR2 reads SVGAGI (reference sequence). The CDR3 extends over 12 amino acids. The CDR3 DNA is TGTGCCAGCGCGAGGGGCGGGAGTGAGCAGTTCTTC. As protein: CASARGGSEQFF.

This clonotype appeared many times. The chain joins TRBV7-9 to TRBJ2-7, with D unresolved. Trimming left V 1 base short and J 3 bases short, with 10 bases between. The CDR3 consists of 14 residues. CDR1 and CDR2 from the germline V gene are SEHNR and FQNEAQ (reference sequence). The DNA of the CDR3 is TGTGCCAGCAGCTTAGTTGGGCAGCTCTACGAGCAGTACTTC. The encoded protein is CASSLVGQLYEQYF.

This clonotype was observed many times. This chain links TRBV7-3 with TRBJ1-5, with 8 bases that match TRBD1. This CDR3 comprises 14 residues. J gave up 4 bases and V 5 bases, and 4 bases lay outside the gene matches. Per the germline V gene, CDR1 is SGHTA and CDR2 is FQGTGA. CDR3 sequence: CASSPTGGNQPQHF. CDR3 DNA sequence: TGTGCCAGCAGCCCAACAGGGGGAAATCAGCCCCAGCATTTT.

This clonotype was observed a handful of times. This chain links TRBV7-3 with TRBJ2-7; D perhaps matches TRBD2 (5 bases). Germline V lookup: CDR1 SGHTA, CDR2 FQGTGA. This CDR3 comprises 15 residues. Trimming stripped 0 bases from V and 2 bases from J, with 11 bases between. The CDR3 reads CASSLTPAGTYEQYF. The CDR3 nucleotides read TGTGCCAGCAGCTTAACTCCCGCGGGTACCTACGAGCAGTACTTC.

In its sample, this clonotype is medium-sized. The rearrangement uses TRBV11-2 and TRBJ2-7; D uncertain. CDR3 length: 13 amino acids. The germline V and J ends were trimmed by 1 base and 2 bases, with 6 bases remaining between them. Germline V gives CDR1 SGHAT, CDR2 FQNNGV. For the CDR3, the DNA is TGTGCCAGCAGCTTAGTCCGGACCTACGAGCAGTACTTC. Protein sequence: CASSLVRTYEQYF.